The text below deals with one T cell receptor beta chain. The target antigen is unknown. Other DNA sequences within the sample encode an identical CDR3. These data originate in a study of beta chain features in type 1 diabetes. Study-wide background: Cell yields, gender and age were comparable in patients and healthy donors.

Trimming took off 1 base at V and 5 bases at J, with 9 bases between the two ends. The CDR3 covers 14 residues. Germline-derived CDR1 and CDR2 are SEHNR and FQNEAQ (reference sequence). Investigators reverse transcribed all isolated RNA, so they sequenced expressed TCRB transcripts. Produced via immunoSEQ multiplex PCR; TCRdb's table is partial and in-frame only. The sample shows some 270,000 clones, roughly 14% of them seen only once. General study results and limits: All four CD4+ subsets of Type 1 diabetes patients contained TCRB CDR3s that were moderately but significantly shorter. The naive, central memory and Treg TCRB repertoires showed an apparent similarity that was greater among patients than among healthy donors.

The sequence was collected from a woman aged 40 to 55 in good health. Input material: naive CD4+ T cells from blood. J is TRBJ1-5 and V is TRBV7-9; D gene ambiguous. The CDR3 DNA reads as TGTGCCAGCAGCTTAGTGGGCGCCCATCAGCCCCAGCATTTT. As protein: CASSLVGAHQPQHF. Supplemented by reference TRBV7-9 and TRBJ1-5, the full variable domain reads DTGVSQNPRHKITKRGQNVTFRCDPISEHNRLYWYRQTLGQGPEFLTYFQNEAQLEKSRLLSDRFSAERPKGSFSTLEIQRTEQGDSAMYLCASSLVGAHQPQHFGDGTRLSIL.